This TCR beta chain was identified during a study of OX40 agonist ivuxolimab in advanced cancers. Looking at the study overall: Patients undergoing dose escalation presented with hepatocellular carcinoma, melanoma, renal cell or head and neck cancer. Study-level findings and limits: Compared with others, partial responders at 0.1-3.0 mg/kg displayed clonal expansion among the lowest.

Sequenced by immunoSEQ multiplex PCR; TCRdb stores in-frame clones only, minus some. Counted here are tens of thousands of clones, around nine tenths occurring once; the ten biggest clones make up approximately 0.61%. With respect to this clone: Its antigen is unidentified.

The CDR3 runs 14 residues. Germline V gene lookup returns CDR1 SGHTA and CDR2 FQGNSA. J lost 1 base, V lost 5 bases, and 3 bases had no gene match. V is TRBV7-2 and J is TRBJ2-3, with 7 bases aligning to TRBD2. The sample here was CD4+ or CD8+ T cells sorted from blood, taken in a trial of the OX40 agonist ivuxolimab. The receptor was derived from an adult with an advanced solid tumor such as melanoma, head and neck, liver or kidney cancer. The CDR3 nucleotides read TGTGCCAGCAGCCAGGGAGGGGGCACAGATACGCAGTATTTT. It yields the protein CASSQGGGTDTQYF.